A single sample gave rise to the 25 T cell receptor beta chains below, sequenced in a study of cytomegalovirus exposure and HLA in healthy donors (dated by TCRdb to 2016 to 2017). The library was prepared using the immunoSEQ multiplex PCR assay. For the multiplex PCR, a mixture combining 60 forward primers for TCR Vbeta segments and 13 reverse primers for TCR Jbeta segments was used. Drawn from immuneACCESS, this table holds only the in-frame rearrangements with V and J called that TCRdb kept. Clones are partly lost; checked studies trace under half to an unresolved V gene and leave the rest unexplained. This sample is represented by about 160,000 clones; approximately 75% of them were singletons. Roughly 3.7% of the sample is taken by the ten largest. The sample comprised PBMCs. The source is a man aged 25 to 40 in good health and CMV-seropositive.

The DNA of the CDR3 is TGTGCCAGCAGCTTATCAGGGTTTGCTGGTCAGCCCCAGCATTTT. Its translation is CASSLSGFAGQPQHF. This chain uses TRBV7-6 with TRBJ1-5, with TRBD1 as a possible D gene (5 bases). CDR3 size: 15 residues. Germline V gene data show CDR1 as SGHVS and CDR2 as FNYEAQ. V was trimmed by 2 bases and J by 6 bases, leaving 14 bases between them. The full variable domain, completed using reference TRBV7-6 and TRBJ1-5, is GAGVSQSPRYKVTKRGQDVALRCDPISGHVSLYWYRQALGQGPEFLTYFNYEAQQDKSGLPNDRFSAERPEGSISTLTIQRTEQRDSAMYRCASSLSGFAGQPQHFGDGTRLSIL.

The J gene is TRBJ2-3, the V gene TRBV2; D might be TRBD2 (5 bases). V lost 6 bases to trimming and J lost 4 bases, with 11 bases between them. The CDR3 extends over 13 amino acids. Germline assignment: CDR1 SNHLY and CDR2 FYNNEI. The CDR3 protein is CASRWESPDTQYF. The CDR3 coding sequence is TGTGCCAGCAGGTGGGAGTCCCCAGATACGCAGTATTTT.

This chain connects TRBV27 to TRBJ1-2, with 11 bases lining up with TRBD1. Trimming removed 5 bases from V and 6 bases from J; junction bases left unmatched: 8. The CDR3 totals 15 residues. Per the germline V gene, CDR1 is MNHEY and CDR2 is SMNVEV (reference sequence). In DNA form, the CDR3 reads TGTGCCAGCAGTCCCGGACAGGGGGCGATGGATGGCTACACCTTC. It translates to CASSPGQGAMDGYTF.

V and J are TRBV19 and TRBJ2-1, with TRBD1 identical over 7 bases. The CDR3 extends over 15 amino acids. The trim removed 2 bases at V and 5 bases at J, leaving 6 bases unmatched. Per the germline V gene, CDR1 is LNHDA and CDR2 is SQIVND (reference sequence). The CDR3 sequence is CASSIPLGTDNEQFF. The CDR3 DNA reads as TGTGCCAGTAGTATACCCCTCGGGACAGACAATGAGCAGTTCTTC.

In this sample, this clone turned up once. This chain joins TRBV30 and TRBJ2-7; tentative D call: TRBD1 (6 bases). This CDR3 region has 12 residues. Trimming cost V 5 bases and J 3 bases, with 11 bases left between them. The germline gives CDR1 GTSNPN, CDR2 SVGIG (reference sequence). CDR3 sequence: CAWGDTYYEQYF. The CDR3 coding sequence is TGTGCCTGGGGGGACACCTACTACGAGCAGTACTTC.

J is TRBJ2-3 and V is TRBV28; D gene ambiguous. Germline-derived CDR1 and CDR2 are MDHEN and SYDVKM. Trimming took 8 bases from V and 0 from J, leaving 3 bases between them. The CDR3 totals 11 residues. For the CDR3, the DNA is TGTGCCAGCCGGAGCACAGATACGCAGTATTTT. It codes for CASRSTDTQYF.

The chain combines TRBV30 with TRBJ2-7; TRBD1 might be the D (5 bases). Germline V gene sequence: CDR1 GTSNPN, CDR2 SVGIG (reference sequence). Trimming cost V 2 bases and J 3 bases, with 8 bases left between them. The CDR3 totals 12 residues. The DNA for the CDR3 is TGTGCCTGGAGTCAAGACAGCTACGAGCAGTACTTC. This codes for CAWSQDSYEQYF.

The V gene is TRBV10-2, the J gene TRBJ2-3; D perhaps matches TRBD1 (5 bases). The germline V and J ends were trimmed by 0 bases and 4 bases, with 8 bases remaining between them. This CDR3 comprises 14 residues. Germline values: CDR1 WSHSY, CDR2 SAAADI. The CDR3 is CASSESGVPDTQYF. In nucleotides, the CDR3 is TGCGCCAGCAGTGAGTCAGGGGTACCAGATACGCAGTATTTT.

The V and J genes are TRBV5-1 and TRBJ2-5; 14 bases match TRBD2. The V gene's germline CDR1 is SGHRS and CDR2 YFSETQ. Losses at the gene ends were 0 bases for V and 5 bases for J; bases not matched to a gene: 0. This CDR3 is built from 15 residues. This CDR3 is CASSLGLAGGETQYF. The CDR3, as DNA: TGCGCCAGCAGCTTGGGACTAGCGGGGGGGGAGACCCAGTACTTC.

The chain links TRBV29-1 to TRBJ2-6, with a weak D call TRBD1 (6 bases). Germline-derived CDR1 and CDR2 are SQVTM and ANQGSEA. This CDR3 has 16 residues. Between the trimmed V and J ends, which lost 0 bases and 6 bases, there was a span of 15 bases. CDR3 DNA sequence: TGCAGCGTTGAAGACGTACAGGGACAAAAGGCCAACGTCCTGACTTTC. It translates to CSVEDVQGQKANVLTF.

The rearrangement links TRBV12-5 to TRBJ1-1; tentatively, D is TRBD1 (6 bases). The CDR3 is 13 residues long. CDR1 is LGHNT, CDR2 FRNRAP, per germline. Trimming removed 4 bases from V and 3 bases from J, with 9 bases in between. CDR3 region: CASGSQGDTEAFF. The CDR3 coding sequence is TGTGCTAGTGGTTCACAGGGTGACACTGAAGCTTTCTTT.

The chain has TRBV6-5 and TRBJ1-4, with 8 bases identical to TRBD1. The ends lost 4 bases at V and 4 bases at J; junction bases unmatched: 8. The CDR3 is 16 residues long. Germline V gene sequence: CDR1 MNHEY, CDR2 SVGAGI. The CDR3 spells CASSSRSGQGNEKLFF. The CDR3 DNA sequence: TGTGCCAGCAGTTCCCGCTCCGGACAGGGTAATGAAAAACTGTTTTTT.

V is TRBV5-1 and J is TRBJ1-2, with D possibly matching TRBD1 (6 bases). This CDR3 spans 19 amino acids. Germline assignment: CDR1 SGHRS and CDR2 YFSETQ. V was trimmed by 0 bases and J by 1 base, leaving 22 bases between them. For the CDR3, the DNA is TGCGCCAGCAGCTTGGTTGCGGGGGGCCGGGACAAATTTAACTATGGCTACACCTTC. It specifies CASSLVAGGRDKFNYGYTF.

This clone has just one count. This chain uses TRBV5-6 with TRBJ1-1; D gene ambiguous. The V end was cut by 1 base, the J end by 5 bases, with 6 bases between. CDR3 size: 12 residues. Germline V CDR1 and CDR2: SGHDT, YYEEEE. The CDR3 bases are TGTGCCAGCAGCTTGAGGCGGACTGAAGCTTTCTTT. Translating it yields CASSLRRTEAFF. Full variable domain (outside the CDR3, taken from reference TRBV5-6 and TRBJ1-1): DAGVTQSPTHLIKTRGQQVTLRCSPKSGHDTVSWYQQALGQGPQFIFQYYEEEERQRGNFPDRFSGHQFPNYSSELNVNALLLGDSALYLCASSLRRTEAFFGQGTRLTVV.

The chain links TRBV29-1 to TRBJ1-1; tentatively, D is TRBD1 (5 bases). Trimming removed 2 bases from V and 7 bases from J, with 11 bases in between. CDR3 size: 12 residues. Per germline, CDR1 SQVTM and CDR2 ANQGSEA. CDR3 sequence: CSVETGQREAFF. The CDR3 nucleotides read TGCAGCGTTGAAACAGGACAACGTGAAGCTTTCTTT.

A remark on this clone: The germline gene is not matched at one end of the junction; a read error may be the cause. This chain connects TRBV10-3 to TRBJ2-5; TRBD1 agrees at 9 bases. The J call is doubtful: the DNA matches TRBJ2-7 better. CDR3 length: 14 amino acids. CDR1 is ENHRY and CDR2 is SYGVKD in the germline V gene. The CDR3 loop reads CAVRRDRAPYEQYF. The CDR3 nucleotides are TGTGCCGTCAGACGGGACAGGGCCCCCTACGAGCAGTACTTC.

The rearrangement uses TRBV7-2 and TRBJ2-3; D is unresolved. V lost 7 bases and J lost 3, with 11 bases in between. Per germline, CDR1 SGHTA and CDR2 FQGNSA. The CDR3 is 13 residues long. CDR3 bases: TGTGCCAGCACCCCAGGTCCGACAGATACGCAGTATTTT. Translation: CASTPGPTDTQYF.

This clone was observed once. The chain uses TRBV2 and TRBJ1-3, with D unclear. CDR1 is SNHLY and CDR2 is FYNNEI in the germline V gene. Trimming took 6 bases from V and 3 from J, leaving 9 bases between them. The CDR3 runs to 13 residues. The CDR3: CASSPVFGNTIYF. CDR3 nucleotides: TGTGCCAGCAGCCCCGTCTTTGGAAACACCATATATTTT.

A single count supports this clone. The chain employs TRBV30 and TRBJ1-5, with TRBD1 matching 11 bases. There are 16 residues in the CDR3. V lost 8 bases to trimming and J lost 7 bases; unmatched junction nucleotides: 16. Germline assignment: CDR1 GTSNPN and CDR2 SVGIG (reference sequence). Here the CDR3 DNA reads TGTGCCGGGCGAGACGGCCAGGGACAGGGGGGCCAGCCCCAGCATTTT. Translating gives CAGRDGQGQGGQPQHF.

The chain links TRBV27 to TRBJ2-2; TRBD2 aligns across 7 bases. The CDR3 loop spans 13 amino acids. From germline, CDR1 is MNHEY and CDR2 SMNVEV (reference sequence). The J segment lost 7 bases and the V segment lost 5 bases, leaving 4 bases of the junction unmatched. CDR3 DNA: TGTGCCAGCAGTCAGCGGGGCATCGGGGAGCTGTTTTTT. Its protein is CASSQRGIGELFF.

This chain connects TRBV7-9 to TRBJ2-5; no reliable D call. The length of the CDR3 is 13 residues. In germline, CDR1 is SEHNR, CDR2 FQNEAQ (reference sequence). Trimming shortened V by 1 base and J by 4 bases, and 7 bases separated the two germline ends. The CDR3 DNA reads TGTGCCAGCAGCTTAGGAGCAGGAGAGACCCAGTACTTC. Its protein product is CASSLGAGETQYF.

This clone was recorded once. The CDR3 protein is CASSVRSWTEAFF. The CDR3 DNA reads TGCGCCAGCAGTGTTCGCAGTTGGACTGAAGCTTTCTTT. The chain is built from TRBV10-2 and TRBJ1-1; the D is unclear. The germline V gene has CDR1 WSHSY and CDR2 SAAADI. Trimming took off 4 bases at V and 5 bases at J, with 11 bases between the two ends. This CDR3 comprises 13 residues.

This clone occurred a few times. V and J are TRBV7-3 and TRBJ1-5, with D possibly matching TRBD1 (6 bases). The V end lost 3 bases, the J end lost 1 base, and 16 bases lay between the germline ends. The CDR3 is made up of 17 amino acids. Germline values: CDR1 SGHTA, CDR2 FQGTGA. This CDR3 is CASSLFRGSGSNQPQHF. Written as DNA, the CDR3 is TGTGCCAGCAGCTTGTTCAGGGGAAGTGGAAGCAATCAGCCCCAGCATTTT.

This clone has a single count. The chain carries TRBV6-1 and TRBJ1-2, with D hard to call. Per germline, CDR1 MNHNS and CDR2 SASEGT. The CDR3 loop spans 13 amino acids. Trimming left V 7 bases short and J 2 bases short, with 11 bases between. The CDR3 DNA reads as TGTGCCAGCACCGAGGAGCGAAACTATGGCTACACCTTC. It specifies CASTEERNYGYTF.

The CDR3 region is CASSTLDGRDYEQYF. The CDR3, as DNA: TGTGCCAGCAGTACTTTGGACGGGCGGGACTACGAGCAGTACTTC. J is TRBJ2-7 and V is TRBV21-1; the table's D call TRBD2 went unverified against the DNA. TRBV21-1 is a documented pseudogene. The CDR3 has 15 amino acids.